One and the same sample provided the 10 T cell receptor beta chains below, sequenced in a study of OX40 agonist ivuxolimab in advanced cancers. Sequencing used immunoSEQ multiplex PCR; TCRdb keeps in-frame clones, though not all of them. Among 46,000 or so clones listed, about 74% were seen once. The sample was CD4+ or CD8+ T cells sorted from blood, taken in a trial of the OX40 agonist ivuxolimab. Source of these receptors: an adult with an advanced solid tumor such as melanoma, head and neck, liver or kidney cancer.

The rearrangement joins TRBV18 to TRBJ2-7, with 10 bases lining up with TRBD2. Germline V gene sequence: CDR1 KGHSH, CDR2 LQKENI. This CDR3 region has 14 residues. Losses at the gene ends were 2 bases for V and 7 bases for J; bases not matched to a gene: 5. The CDR3 spells CASSPALAGVEQYF. The CDR3 DNA is TGTGCCAGCTCACCAGCTCTAGCGGGAGTGGAGCAGTACTTC.

V and J are TRBV6-6 and TRBJ1-5; unclear D gene. Germline V lookup: CDR1 MNHNY, CDR2 SVGAGI (reference sequence). V was shortened by 6 bases and J by 4 bases, with 4 bases between the two germline ends. The CDR3 is 11 residues long. The CDR3 protein is CASRVNQPQHF. The DNA of the CDR3 is TGTGCCAGCAGGGTTAATCAGCCCCAGCATTTT.

V gene TRBV10-1 combines with J gene TRBJ1-6, with D unresolved. Trimming pared 0 bases from V and 10 bases from J, leaving 7 bases between. CDR1 is WNHNN and CDR2 is SYGVQD in the germline V gene (reference sequence). The CDR3 totals 13 residues. The CDR3 region has the DNA TGCGCCAGCAGTGAGTCCGGGCGCTCACCCCTCCACTTT. This translates into CASSESGRSPLHF.

The gene calls are TRBV7-8 and TRBJ1-2; 7 nucleotides match TRBD1. The ends lost 2 bases at V and 4 bases at J; junction bases unmatched: 7. Germline V gene data show CDR1 as SGHVS and CDR2 as FQNEAQ. The CDR3 is made up of 15 amino acids. In nucleotides, the CDR3 is TGTGCCAGCAGCTTATATCGGACAGGTTTCTATGGCTACACCTTC. Protein sequence: CASSLYRTGFYGYTF.

The CDR3 nucleotides are TGTGCCAGCAGTGGAACAGGATTCTATGGCTACACCTTC. This encodes CASSGTGFYGYTF. The V gene is TRBV6-5, the J gene TRBJ1-2, with a weak D call TRBD1 (5 bases). Germline values: CDR1 MNHEY, CDR2 SVGAGI. V lost 5 bases and J 4 bases, leaving 11 bases between the germline ends. CDR3 length: 13 residues.

The CDR3: CASSGDRVTDTQYF. The DNA of the CDR3 is TGTGCCAGCAGCGGGGACAGGGTAACAGATACGCAGTATTTT. The J gene is TRBJ2-3, the V gene TRBV7-2, with 9 bases aligning to TRBD1. The V gene end was trimmed by 5 bases and the J gene end by 3 bases; junction bases not matched to a gene: 3. The CDR3 has 14 residues. Germline-derived CDR1 and CDR2 are SGHTA and FQGNSA.

The chain links TRBV7-8 to TRBJ2-2; TRBD2 aligns across 8 bases. This CDR3 comprises 17 residues. The germline CDR1 and CDR2 sequences are SGHVS and FQNEAQ. After removal of 5 bases from V and 0 bases from J, the junction contained 8 bases not matched to a gene. CDR3: CASSPGSGIANTGELFF. The CDR3 DNA follows: TGTGCCAGCAGCCCGGGTAGCGGGATCGCGAACACCGGGGAGCTGTTTTTT.

The rearrangement links TRBV7-6 to TRBJ2-5; D uncertain. This CDR3 is 13 amino acids long. Germline V lookup: CDR1 SGHVS, CDR2 FNYEAQ. V lost 5 bases and J lost 2, with 9 bases in between. The chain's CDR3 is CASSPQEQETQYF. The DNA for the CDR3 is TGTGCCAGCAGCCCTCAGGAACAAGAGACCCAGTACTTC.

In its sample, this clone was seen a few times. The gene calls are TRBV9 and TRBJ1-1; maybe TRBD1 (6 bases). The CDR3 runs to 13 residues. Between the trimmed V and J ends, which lost 3 bases and 8 bases, there was a span of 14 bases. CDR1 is SGDLS, CDR2 YYNGEE, per germline. Here the CDR3 DNA reads TGTGCCAGCAGCGAGGGGGGCGGTTTGGAAGCTTTCTTT. Amino acids: CASSEGGGLEAFF.

This clone counts as medium-sized. The chain's CDR3 is CATSRNPTGRNTEAFF. Here the CDR3 DNA reads TGTGCCACCAGCAGAAATCCGACAGGTCGGAACACTGAAGCTTTCTTT. This sequence joins TRBV15 and TRBJ1-1, with D maybe TRBD1 (6 bases). The CDR3 has 16 amino acids. The V and J ends lost 2 bases and 1 base respectively, with 14 bases between them. The V gene's germline CDR1 is LNHNV and CDR2 YYDKDF (reference sequence).